The clone carrying this T cell receptor (beta chain) was detected only a few times. This specimen comes from a study of response to subunit inactivated influenza vaccine. The CDR3 is 18 amino acids. CDR1 and CDR2 (germline): WSHSY, SAAADI. V dropped 2 bases and J dropped 0; count of bases not matched to a gene: 10. From the RT-PCR reads, TCRdb called clonotypes with MiXCR, one entry per CDR3 protein. The top ten clones hold about 9.4% of a sample with about 800,000 distinct CDR3 sequences, around 20% of them seen once. The sequences come from PBMCs from blood, collected around 5 days after vaccination. The receptor was derived from a man aged 50 or older who received an inactivated influenza vaccine. V is TRBV10-2 and J is TRBJ2-3; 8 positions agree with TRBD1. This chain's CDR3 is CASSEGTGWIPSTDTQYF. CDR3 bases: TGCGCCAGCAGTGAGGGGACAGGTTGGATTCCTAGCACAGATACGCAGTATTTT.